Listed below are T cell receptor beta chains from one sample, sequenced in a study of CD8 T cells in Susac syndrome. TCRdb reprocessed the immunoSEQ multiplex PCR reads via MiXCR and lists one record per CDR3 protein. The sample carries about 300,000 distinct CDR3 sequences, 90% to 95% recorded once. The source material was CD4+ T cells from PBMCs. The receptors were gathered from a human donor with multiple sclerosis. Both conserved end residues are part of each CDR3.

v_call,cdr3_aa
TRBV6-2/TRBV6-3,CASSPAGQGAFYGYTF
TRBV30,CAWSPFSYEQYF
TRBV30,CAWSSGGSSYNEQFF
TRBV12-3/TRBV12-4,CASRRATPQDVLTF
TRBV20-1,CSASGLAGGFNTQYF
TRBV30,CAWTHGGATEAFF
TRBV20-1,CSARMGQGLYEQYF
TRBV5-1,CASSLPPLAGGNEQYF
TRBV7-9,CASTPVAGDPDTQYF
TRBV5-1,CASSSLGTTSNYGYTF
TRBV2,CASSVGRATGELFF
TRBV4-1,CASSLKEQEVMNTEAFF
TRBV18,CASSPHRGMNTEAFF
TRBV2,CASSELPLAVSTDTQYF
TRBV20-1,CSLSGDSSYNEQFF
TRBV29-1,CSVAAGERQETQYF
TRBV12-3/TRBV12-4,CATARGNQPQHF
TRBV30,CAWKTGGRFGGYTF
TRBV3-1,CASSQGRGGLEAFF
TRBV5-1,CASSLESTGRVEGYTF
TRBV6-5,CASWGPQYQETQYF
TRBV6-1,CASRGGGLAGDKNIQYF
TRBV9,CASRSAGSPLHF
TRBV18,CASSSTSGNNEQFF
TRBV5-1,CASSRGGQGVTDTQYF
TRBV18,CASSPGRNQPQHF
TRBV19,CASSGYDEKLFF
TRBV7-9,CASSLSTGNTIYF
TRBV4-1,CASSPPDRVDTQYF
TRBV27,CASPRITAQYTQYF
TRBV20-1,CSARDRSRSHTEAFF
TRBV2,CASQLGARNTEAFF
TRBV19,CASSYPRDRDSYEQYF
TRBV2,CASSENRGSTDTQYF
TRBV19,CASRVAGGGSSGNTIYF
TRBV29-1,CSVPWRNTGELFF
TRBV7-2,CASSWVRDSYGYTF
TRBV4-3,CASSQGLGAPTGELFF
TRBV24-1,CATSDPGDGIDGYTF
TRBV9,CASSVEAGFSAPQHF
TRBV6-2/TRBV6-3,CASSPGTMPNTGELFF
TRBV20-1,CSARLQAYSNQPQHF
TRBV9,CASSGRTRRSGELFF
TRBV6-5,CASSYDRGSNYGYTF
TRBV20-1,CSAREETAKNTQYF
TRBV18,CASSPPTGGKSENTIYF
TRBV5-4,CASSSGLAGPYEQYF
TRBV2,CASSPALGQGQRANTGELFF
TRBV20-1,CSARARGVGGYEQYF
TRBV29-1,CSVERTRGRNEQFF